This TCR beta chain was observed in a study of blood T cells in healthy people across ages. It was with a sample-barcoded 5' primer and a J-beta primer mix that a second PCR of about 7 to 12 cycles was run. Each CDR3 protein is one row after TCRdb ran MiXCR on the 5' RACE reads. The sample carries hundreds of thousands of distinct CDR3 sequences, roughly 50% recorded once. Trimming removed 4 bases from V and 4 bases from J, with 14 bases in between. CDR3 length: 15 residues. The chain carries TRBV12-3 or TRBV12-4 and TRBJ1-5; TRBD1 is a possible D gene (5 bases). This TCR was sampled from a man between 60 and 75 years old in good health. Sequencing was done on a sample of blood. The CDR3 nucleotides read TGTGCCAGCAGTTCGCAGGGTTATGAGAATCAGCCCCAGCATTTT. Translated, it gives CASSSQGYENQPQHF.